This TCR beta chain was captured by sequencing in a study of T cells in Graves' hyperthyroidism and ophthalmopathy. The study, taken as a whole, reports: Separating ophthalmopathy from stable hyperthyroidism was achieved by a 13 V-J model. A median roughly 6.6 months before onset, the model predicted ophthalmopathy.

Points on this clonotype: Its antigen remains unknown.

In germline, CDR1 is ENHRY, CDR2 SYGVKD. This CDR3 contains 12 residues. The germline V and J ends were trimmed by 10 bases and 4 bases, with 13 bases remaining between them. Amplification of TCR beta CDR3 regions was performed using RNA transcripts as template. A first-round RT-PCR of the TCR CDR3 used the HTBI primer set. Via MiXCR, TCRdb re-called the multiplex PCR reads, giving one row per CDR3 protein. The data show roughly 800,000 distinct CDR3 sequences, about 38% seen once. Source material: blood. The chain is built from TRBV10-3 and TRBJ2-5; maybe TRBD1 (6 bases). The sequence was obtained from a man between 18 and 29 years old with Graves' hyperthyroidism. The CDR3 here is CASNPQGETQYF. The CDR3 region has the DNA TGTGCCAGCAACCCACAGGGAGAGACCCAGTACTTC.